One sample yielded the 16 T cell receptor beta chains listed below, sequenced in a study of cytomegalovirus exposure and HLA in healthy donors. The protocol was immunoSEQ multiplex PCR, while the TCRdb copy is restricted to in-frame clones and leaves out a portion. The profile covers around 300,000 clones, with roughly 85% appearing a single time and 1% taken by the ten largest. The sequenced material came from PBMCs. The receptors shown here come from a woman between 18 and 29 years old in good health and CMV-seronegative.

V usage is TRBV18 and J usage is TRBJ1-6; no definite D call. This CDR3 has 18 residues. The V and J ends lost 6 bases and 3 bases respectively, with 21 bases between them. Per germline, CDR1 KGHSH and CDR2 LQKENI. The CDR3 coding sequence is TGTGCCAGCTCTGCGAGGGATCTAAGATCCAACTATAATTCACCCCTCCACTTT. Translating it yields CASSARDLRSNYNSPLHF.

The chain recombines TRBV2 with TRBJ1-1, with a weak D call TRBD1 (6 bases). CDR3 length: 15 residues. V was cut by 5 bases and J by 3 bases, with 16 bases left in between. CDR1 SNHLY and CDR2 FYNNEI come from the germline V gene. The CDR3 here is CASSLQGGGYTEAFF. The CDR3 DNA reads as TGTGCCAGCAGTTTACAGGGAGGGGGATACACTGAAGCTTTCTTT. Full variable domain (outside the CDR3, taken from reference TRBV2 and TRBJ1-1): EPEVTQTPSHQVTQMGQEVILRCVPISNHLYFYWYRQILGQKVEFLVSFYNNEISEKSEIFDDQFSVERPDGSNFTLKIRSTKLEDSAMYFCASSLQGGGYTEAFFGQGTRLTVV.

The chain joins TRBV6-5 to TRBJ2-5, with D maybe TRBD1 (5 bases). CDR1 MNHEY and CDR2 SVGAGI come from the germline V gene. This CDR3 comprises 16 residues. V shed 0 bases and J shed 1 base, with 12 bases lying between them. CDR3 region: CASSYSRGTIQETQYF. The DNA for the CDR3 is TGTGCCAGCAGTTACTCAAGGGGAACAATCCAAGAGACCCAGTACTTC.

V is TRBV9 and J is TRBJ1-1; possibly TRBD1 for D (6 bases). Per germline, CDR1 SGDLS and CDR2 YYNGEE. This CDR3 contains 14 residues. V was trimmed by 3 bases and J by 0 bases, leaving 9 bases between them. CDR3 nucleotide sequence: TGTGCCAGCAGCGCCGGACAGATGAACACTGAAGCTTTCTTT. Amino acid sequence: CASSAGQMNTEAFF.

This clone has just a few counts. The chain has TRBV28 and TRBJ1-2; 9 nucleotides line up with TRBD1. There are 14 residues in the CDR3. Germline trimming cut 5 bases from V and 8 bases from J; bases unmatched to any gene: 9. Germline CDR1 and CDR2: MDHEN and SYDVKM. The CDR3 DNA reads as TGTGCCAGCAGTGGGCAGGGGACAGGGATAGGCTACACCTTC. Its translation is CASSGQGTGIGYTF.

The gene calls are TRBV6-1 and TRBJ2-7; 8 bases agree with TRBD1. This CDR3 is built from 13 residues. The germline V gene has CDR1 MNHNS and CDR2 SASEGT. The ends lost 6 bases at V and 3 bases at J; junction bases unmatched: 4. Here the CDR3 reads CASSRDRSYEQYF. As DNA, the CDR3 is TGTGCCAGCAGCCGGGACAGGAGCTACGAGCAGTACTTC.

The J gene is TRBJ2-2, the V gene TRBV6-4, with 9 bases matching TRBD2. This CDR3 is built from 15 residues. Germline trimming cut 2 bases from V and 4 bases from J; bases unmatched to any gene: 2. Germline V gives CDR1 MRHNA, CDR2 SNTAGT. CDR3 protein: CASSDLAGSTGELFF. The CDR3 DNA follows: TGTGCCAGCAGTGACCTAGCGGGATCCACCGGGGAGCTGTTTTTT.

This chain connects TRBV30 to TRBJ1-6; 8 bases agree with TRBD1. There are 13 residues in the CDR3. The V gene's germline CDR1 is GTSNPN and CDR2 SVGIG (reference sequence). V gave up 4 bases and J gave up 13 bases; unmatched junction bases: 9. Here the CDR3 reads CAWNGQGGRPLHF. In nucleotides, the CDR3 is TGTGCCTGGAATGGACAGGGTGGGAGGCCCCTCCACTTT.

V and J are TRBV5-6 and TRBJ2-5; weak D call: TRBD1 (7 bases). The CDR3 spans 15 residues. Germline V lookup: CDR1 SGHDT, CDR2 YYEEEE. The germline V and J ends were trimmed by 4 bases and 2 bases, with 15 bases remaining between them. The CDR3, as DNA: TGTGCCAGCAGCCCGGAGGGGACAGCGCAAGAGACCCAGTACTTC. Protein sequence: CASSPEGTAQETQYF.

The chain has TRBV7-9 and TRBJ2-7; a possible D gene is TRBD1 (7 bases). This CDR3 region has 14 residues. Germline V CDR1 and CDR2: SEHNR, FQNEAQ (reference sequence). Trimming removed 1 base at V and 4 bases at J, with 11 bases between. The CDR3, as DNA: TGTGCCAGCAGCTTAGAGGCAGGGGGGTACGAGCAGTACTTC. This gives the protein CASSLEAGGYEQYF.

This clone turned up a few times. V is TRBV6-6 and J is TRBJ1-1; weak D call: TRBD1 (5 bases). V gave up 2 bases and J gave up 6 bases, with 16 bases separating them. The germline V gene encodes CDR1 MNHNY and CDR2 SVGAGI (reference sequence). This CDR3 is 15 amino acids long. The chain's CDR3 is CASSYTDGGGAEAFF. In DNA, the CDR3 is TGTGCCAGCAGTTACACCGATGGCGGGGGGGCTGAAGCTTTCTTT.

V and J are TRBV12-5 and TRBJ1-1; 7 nucleotides match TRBD1. Germline assignment: CDR1 LGHNT and CDR2 FRNRAP. This CDR3 is 13 amino acids long. The J segment lost 4 bases and the V segment lost 5 bases, leaving 4 bases of the junction unmatched. DNA for the CDR3: TGTGCTAGTGGTAGAGGACAGGCCACTGAAGCTTTCTTT. It specifies CASGRGQATEAFF.

The chain combines TRBV7-2 with TRBJ2-3; 11 nucleotides align to TRBD2. CDR3 length: 17 residues. Germline V CDR1 and CDR2: SGHTA, FQGNSA. Trimming took 1 base from V and 6 from J; bases not matched to a gene: 9. In DNA form, the CDR3 reads TGTGCCAGCAGCTTAGGTCGACTAGCGGGGCGCCGTGATACGCAGTATTTT. Residues: CASSLGRLAGRRDTQYF.

V usage is TRBV11-3 and J usage is TRBJ2-1; 10 bases are shared with TRBD2. V shed 1 base and J 5 bases; nucleotides not matched to a gene: 2. CDR3 length: 15 amino acids. Looked up from germline, CDR1 is SGHNT and CDR2 is YENEEA. CDR3 in amino acids: CASSLGLAGNNEQFF. CDR3 in DNA: TGTGCCAGCAGCTTAGGACTAGCGGGTAACAATGAGCAGTTCTTC.

Comments on this clone: Other DNA sequences within the sample encode an identical CDR3. V gene TRBV7-9 combines with J gene TRBJ1-1; weak D call: TRBD1 (5 bases). The CDR3 has 12 residues. Germline CDR1 SEHNR, CDR2 FQNEAQ (reference sequence). V was cut by 4 bases and J by 4 bases, with 7 bases left in between. CDR3 region: CASSSGGTEAFF. CDR3 nucleotides: TGTGCCAGCAGCTCCGGGGGCACTGAAGCTTTCTTT.

The rearrangement uses TRBV30 and TRBJ1-2; D perhaps matches TRBD1 (6 bases). The CDR3 has 14 residues. The V and J ends lost 2 bases and 6 bases respectively, with 16 bases between them. Germline-derived CDR1 and CDR2 are GTSNPN and SVGIG (reference sequence). This CDR3 is CAWSLRVQGNGYTF. The DNA of the CDR3 is TGTGCCTGGAGTCTTAGGGTCCAGGGGAATGGCTACACCTTC.